This T cell receptor (beta chain) emerged from a study of CD8 T cells in Susac syndrome. An input of roughly 0.45 to 1 ug of RNA was subjected to reverse transcription using random hexamers. The amplification used immunoSEQ multiplex PCR on TCR beta CDR3; it spanned 54 Vbeta and 13 Jbeta. TCRdb ran MiXCR on the immunoSEQ multiplex PCR reads and lists one entry per CDR3 protein. Here the sample spans a few hundred thousand distinct CDR3 sequences, approximately 85% being singletons. The V gene end was trimmed by 6 bases and the J gene end by 0 bases; junction bases not matched to a gene: 8. Germline lookup yields CDR1 MGHRA and CDR2 YSYEKL. The CDR3 loop spans 16 amino acids. Sequencing of TCR beta covered CD8+ and CD4+ T cells obtained from blood. The multiple sclerosis controls comprised treatment-naive patients whose relapsing-remitting disease was stable or active. TEMRA cells were FACS-enriched and CD8+ and CD4+ T cells negatively isolated.

The gene calls are TRBV4-1 and TRBJ2-1; TRBD2 matches 7 bases. The sequence came from a human donor with multiple sclerosis. Material: CD8+ T cells from PBMCs. CDR3 nucleotides: TGCGCCAGCAGGAGAAGCGGGACGAACTCCTACAATGAGCAGTTCTTC. Protein sequence: CASRRSGTNSYNEQFF.